This is a list of T cell receptor beta chains from one sample in a study of early T cells in non-severe SARS-CoV-2 infection. In TCRdb, the 5' RACE reads were re-called with MiXCR into one record per CDR3 protein. In the table there are some 38,000 distinct CDR3 sequences, roughly 4% of which are singletons. The sample consisted of whole blood. These receptors all stem from an adult who was a healthcare worker with PCR-confirmed SARS-CoV-2 infection or an uninfected control (not recorded which). CDR3s include the opening cysteine and the closing phenylalanine or tryptophan. The D gene is left open where the match is weak. A row's size may be missing; if present it is once, few, many or a size class.

clone size: many; D gene: NA; V gene: TRBV28; J gene: TRBJ1-1; CDR3 protein: CASSSSSPEAFF; CDR3 DNA: TGTGCCAGCAGTTCTTCCAGCCCTGAAGCTTTCTTT
clone size: many; D gene: NA; V gene: TRBV4-3; J gene: TRBJ1-4; CDR3 protein: CASSQAARLRTYEKLFF; CDR3 DNA: TGCGCCAGCAGCCAAGCAGCACGCTTGAGAACCTATGAAAAACTGTTTTTT
clone size: many; D gene: TRBD1; V gene: TRBV7-6; J gene: TRBJ2-2; CDR3 protein: CASSLRQGYTGELFF; CDR3 DNA: TGTGCCAGCAGCTTAAGACAGGGGTACACCGGGGAGCTGTTTTTT
clone size: few; D gene: TRBD1; V gene: TRBV5-1; J gene: TRBJ2-7; CDR3 protein: CASSLGQGGYEQYF; CDR3 DNA: TGCGCCAGCAGCTTGGGACAGGGGGGATACGAGCAGTACTTC
clone size: many; D gene: NA; V gene: TRBV29-1; J gene: TRBJ2-3; CDR3 protein: CSVGPTSTDTQYF; CDR3 DNA: TGCAGCGTTGGCCCGACTAGCACAGATACGCAGTATTTT
clone size: many; D gene: NA; V gene: TRBV24-1; J gene: TRBJ2-1; CDR3 protein: CATSELDSNEQFF; CDR3 DNA: TGTGCCACCAGTGAACTGGACTCCAATGAGCAGTTCTTC
clone size: many; D gene: NA; V gene: TRBV10-3; J gene: TRBJ1-4; CDR3 protein: CAISQGLYEKLFF; CDR3 DNA: TGTGCCATCAGTCAGGGTTTGTATGAAAAACTGTTTTTT
clone size: NA; D gene: TRBD2; V gene: TRBV29-1; J gene: TRBJ2-7; CDR3 protein: CSVEASSGRGGEQYF; CDR3 DNA: TGCAGCGTTGAGGCGTCTAGCGGGAGGGGAGGCGAGCAGTACTTC
clone size: many; D gene: NA; V gene: TRBV20-1; J gene: TRBJ2-5; CDR3 protein: CSARTGSRTQYF; CDR3 DNA: TGCAGTGCTAGAACAGGGTCAAGGACCCAGTACTTC
clone size: many; D gene: NA; V gene: TRBV7-3; J gene: TRBJ2-1; CDR3 protein: CASRYDRFGEQFF; CDR3 DNA: TGTGCCAGCAGGTACGACAGGTTCGGGGAGCAGTTCTTC
clone size: few; D gene: TRBD2; V gene: TRBV20-1; J gene: TRBJ2-3; CDR3 protein: CSARALSLLAAHTDTQYF; CDR3 DNA: TGCAGTGCTAGAGCCCTGAGCCTTCTAGCGGCACACACAGATACGCAGTATTTT
clone size: many; D gene: TRBD2; V gene: TRBV4-3; J gene: TRBJ2-3; CDR3 protein: CASSSGAGGVDTQYF; CDR3 DNA: TGCGCCAGCAGCTCCGGGGCGGGAGGGGTAGATACGCAGTATTTT
clone size: many; D gene: NA; V gene: TRBV20-1; J gene: TRBJ1-2; CDR3 protein: CSATRGHYGYTF; CDR3 DNA: TGCAGTGCTACCAGGGGACACTATGGCTACACCTTC
clone size: few; D gene: NA; V gene: TRBV29-1; J gene: TRBJ2-1; CDR3 protein: CSVEKGTGNEQFF; CDR3 DNA: TGCAGCGTTGAGAAGGGGACGGGAAATGAGCAGTTCTTC
clone size: many; D gene: NA; V gene: TRBV30; J gene: TRBJ1-6; CDR3 protein: CAWGPLTGFSSYNSPLHF; CDR3 DNA: TGTGCCTGGGGCCCCCTCACAGGCTTCAGCTCCTATAATTCACCCCTCCACTTT